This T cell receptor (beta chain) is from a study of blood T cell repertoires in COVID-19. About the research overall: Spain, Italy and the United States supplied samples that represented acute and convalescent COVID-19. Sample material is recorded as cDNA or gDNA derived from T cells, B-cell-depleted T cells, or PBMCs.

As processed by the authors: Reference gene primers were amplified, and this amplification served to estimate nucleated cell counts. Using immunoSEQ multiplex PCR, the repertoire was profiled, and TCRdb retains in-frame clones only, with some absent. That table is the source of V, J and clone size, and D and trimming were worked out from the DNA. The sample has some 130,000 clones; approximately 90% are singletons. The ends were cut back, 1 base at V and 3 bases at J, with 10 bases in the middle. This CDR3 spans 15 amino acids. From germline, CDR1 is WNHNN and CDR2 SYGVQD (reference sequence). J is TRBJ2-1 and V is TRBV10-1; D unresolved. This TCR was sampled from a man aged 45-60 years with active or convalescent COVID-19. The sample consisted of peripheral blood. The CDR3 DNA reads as TGCGCCAGCAGTGAGTGGCTAGAGGTCTACAATGAGCAGTTCTTC. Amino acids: CASSEWLEVYNEQFF.